The entry that follows covers one T cell receptor beta chain sequence. Trimming took off 4 bases at V and 0 bases at J, with 22 bases between the two ends. Germline values: CDR1 SEHNR, CDR2 FQNEAQ (reference sequence). The CDR3 consists of 19 residues. This record comes from a study of T cell changes during pregnancy in multiple sclerosis. The table came from immunoSEQ multiplex PCR; TCRdb's copy has only in-frame clones and leaves some out. This sample yields about 69,000 clones, of which roughly 90% are seen a single time; about 0.3% belongs to the top ten. The receptor comes from a female donor in good health, enrolled as a control in a pregnancy study. The chain has TRBV7-9 and TRBJ1-3, with TRBD1 as a possible D gene (6 bases). The material was CD4+ T cells from peripheral blood mononuclear cells, obtained in the third trimester of pregnancy. This CDR3 reads CASSSRGTPYRLSGNTIYF. Written as DNA, the CDR3 is TGTGCCAGCAGCTCCCGAGGGACACCATACAGACTCTCTGGAAACACCATATATTTT.